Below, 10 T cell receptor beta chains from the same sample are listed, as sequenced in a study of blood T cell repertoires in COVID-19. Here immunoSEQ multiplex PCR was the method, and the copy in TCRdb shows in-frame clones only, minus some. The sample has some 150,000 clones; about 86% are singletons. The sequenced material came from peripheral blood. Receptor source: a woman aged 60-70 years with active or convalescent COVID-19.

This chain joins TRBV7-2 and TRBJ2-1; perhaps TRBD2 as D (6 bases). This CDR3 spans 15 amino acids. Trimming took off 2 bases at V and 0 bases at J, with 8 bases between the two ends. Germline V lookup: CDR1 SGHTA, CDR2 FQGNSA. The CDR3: CASSLQGGSYNEQFF. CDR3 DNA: TGTGCCAGCAGCTTACAGGGAGGCTCCTACAATGAGCAGTTCTTC.

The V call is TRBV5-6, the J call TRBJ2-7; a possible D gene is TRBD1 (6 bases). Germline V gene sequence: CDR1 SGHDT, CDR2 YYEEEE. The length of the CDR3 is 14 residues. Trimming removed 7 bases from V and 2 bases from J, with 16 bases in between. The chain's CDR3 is CASDGQGKPYEQYF. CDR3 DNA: TGTGCCAGCGACGGCCAGGGGAAACCCTACGAGCAGTACTTC.

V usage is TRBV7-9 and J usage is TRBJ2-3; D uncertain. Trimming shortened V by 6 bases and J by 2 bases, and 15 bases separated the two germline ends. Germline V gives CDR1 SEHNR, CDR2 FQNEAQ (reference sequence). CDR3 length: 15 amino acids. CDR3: CASSSLENPTDTQYF. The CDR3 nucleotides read TGTGCCAGCAGTTCTCTAGAGAACCCCACAGATACGCAGTATTTT.

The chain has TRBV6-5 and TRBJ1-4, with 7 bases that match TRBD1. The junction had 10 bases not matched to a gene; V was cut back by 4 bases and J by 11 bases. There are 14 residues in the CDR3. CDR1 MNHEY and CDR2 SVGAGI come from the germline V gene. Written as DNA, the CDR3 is TGTGCCAGCAGTTCCGGGACAGATGCGAACAAACTGTTTTTT. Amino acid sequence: CASSSGTDANKLFF.

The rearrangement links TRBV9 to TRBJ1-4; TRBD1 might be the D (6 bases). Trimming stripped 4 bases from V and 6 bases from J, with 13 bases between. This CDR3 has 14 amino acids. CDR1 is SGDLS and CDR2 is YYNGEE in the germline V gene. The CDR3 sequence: CASSQGGSDEKLFF. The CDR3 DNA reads TGTGCCAGCAGCCAAGGGGGATCTGATGAAAAACTGTTTTTT.

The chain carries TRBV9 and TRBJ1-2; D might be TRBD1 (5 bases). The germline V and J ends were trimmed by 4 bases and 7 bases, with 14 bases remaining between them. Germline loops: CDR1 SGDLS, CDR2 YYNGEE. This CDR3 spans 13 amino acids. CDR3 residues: CASSPGGVRGYTF. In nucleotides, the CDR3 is TGTGCCAGCAGCCCGGGGGGGGTTCGTGGCTACACCTTC.

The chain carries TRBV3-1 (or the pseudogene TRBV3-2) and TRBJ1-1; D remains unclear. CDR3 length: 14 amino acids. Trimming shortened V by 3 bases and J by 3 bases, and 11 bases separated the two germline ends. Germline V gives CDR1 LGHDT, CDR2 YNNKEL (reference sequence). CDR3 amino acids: CASSQGGSDTEAFF. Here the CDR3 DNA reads TGTGCCAGCAGCCAGGGCGGGTCGGACACTGAAGCTTTCTTT.

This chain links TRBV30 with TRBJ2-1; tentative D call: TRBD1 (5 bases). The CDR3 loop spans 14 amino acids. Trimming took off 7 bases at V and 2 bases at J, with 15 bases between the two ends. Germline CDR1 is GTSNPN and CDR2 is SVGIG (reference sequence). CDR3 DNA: TGTGCCTCCCCAGGGCAGAATACCTACAATGAGCAGTTCTTC. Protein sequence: CASPGQNTYNEQFF.

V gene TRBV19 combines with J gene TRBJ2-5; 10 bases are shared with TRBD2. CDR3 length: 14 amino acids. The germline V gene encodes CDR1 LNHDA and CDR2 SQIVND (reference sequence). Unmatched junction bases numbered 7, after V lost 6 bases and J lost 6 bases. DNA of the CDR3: TGTGCCAGTAGCGTCACTAGCGGGGCCAAGACCCAGTACTTC. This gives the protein CASSVTSGAKTQYF.

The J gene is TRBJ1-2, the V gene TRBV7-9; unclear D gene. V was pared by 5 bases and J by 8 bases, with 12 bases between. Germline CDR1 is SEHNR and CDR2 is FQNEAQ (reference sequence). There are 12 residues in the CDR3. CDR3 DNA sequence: TGTGCCAGCAGCCTCGACGACTTGGGCTACACCTTC. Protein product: CASSLDDLGYTF.